Listed below are T cell receptor beta chains from one sample, sequenced in a study of control samples from healthy donors and cancer patients. TCRdb keeps only in-frame clones here, not all; method: immunoSEQ multiplex PCR. The sample has some 49,000 clones, about 86% seen once. The sequenced material came from PBMCs. All receptors come from a woman between 45 and 60 years old with lung cancer. Each CDR3 is given with its conserved first and last residue. Each record gives: CDR3 DNA, CDR3 protein, clone size, CDR3 length, V gene, J gene, D gene. D genes are given only for firm matches. Clone size is given for some rows only: seen once, a few or many times, or a class if the clone is expanded.

TGTGCCAGTAGCCCCTGGAACTATGGCTACACCTTC	CASSPWNYGYTF	-	12	TRBV19	TRBJ1-2	-
TGTGCCAGCAGCCAGACGTCGTGGAAGGAGGTGTACGAGCAGTACTTC	CASSQTSWKEVYEQYF	-	16	TRBV14	TRBJ2-7	-
TGCGCCAGCAGCCAGTTACAGGGTAGCAATCAGCCCCAGCATTTT	CASSQLQGSNQPQHF	-	15	TRBV4-1	TRBJ1-5	-
TGTGCCAGCAGCTTAGAACAGGGGATACGTGGCTACACCTTC	CASSLEQGIRGYTF	-	14	TRBV7-2	TRBJ1-2	TRBD1
TGCGCCAGCGCGCGAGGAGGGCAAGAGCAGTTCTTC	CASARGGQEQFF	-	12	TRBV4-1	TRBJ2-1	-
TGTGCCAGCAGCTTATACAGGGTCCACGAGCAGTACTTC	CASSLYRVHEQYF	-	13	TRBV7-2	TRBJ2-7	-
TGCAGCGTTGAAAGGGCAGGGGCGGGCTACACCTTC	CSVERAGAGYTF	-	12	TRBV29-1	TRBJ1-2	-
TGTGCCACCAGATCGACAGATACGCAGTATTTT	CATRSTDTQYF	once	11	TRBV24-1	TRBJ2-3	-
TGTGCCAGCGCCTTAAAGACTACCTACAATGAGCAGTTCTTC	CASALKTTYNEQFF	-	14	TRBV7-9	TRBJ2-1	-
TGCAGCGTTATTTTCCGGGCCGAAGCTAACTATGGCTACACCTTC	CSVIFRAEANYGYTF	-	15	TRBV29-1	TRBJ1-2	-
TGCGCCAGCAGTGAGTCTGGAGGGGGGCGAAATGAGCAGTTCTTC	CASSESGGGRNEQFF	-	15	TRBV10-2	TRBJ2-1	-
TGTGCCAGCAGCGAGGACGACACTACTGAAGCTTTCTTT	CASSEDDTTEAFF	-	13	TRBV9	TRBJ1-1	-
TGTGCCAGCAGCATGGGGGGGTACACTGAAGCTTTCTTT	CASSMGGYTEAFF	-	13	TRBV7-9	TRBJ1-1	-
TGCAGCGTTGACCAGGGGTACACCGGGGAGCTGTTTTTT	CSVDQGYTGELFF	-	13	TRBV29-1	TRBJ2-2	-
TGTGCCAGCAGTCTCAAGGGGTTATCAGGGGGCGCGGATGGCTACACCTTC	CASSLKGLSGGADGYTF	few	17	TRBV6-6	TRBJ1-2	TRBD1
TGTGCCAGCAGTTTACATAGGGGGTCATCCTACAATGAGCAGTTCTTC	CASSLHRGSSYNEQFF	-	16	TRBV28	TRBJ2-1	-
TGTGCCAGCTCACCAACAACAGGGGGCTTCAATCAGCCCCAGCATTTT	CASSPTTGGFNQPQHF	-	16	TRBV18	TRBJ1-5	TRBD1
TGTGCCAGTAGGTCCCAGGCTTCCTCTGGAAACACCATATATTTT	CASRSQASSGNTIYF	-	15	TRBV19	TRBJ1-3	-
TGTGCCAGCAGCTCCCTGAGGGGCCAAAACACTGAAGCTTTCTTT	CASSSLRGQNTEAFF	-	15	TRBV7-8	TRBJ1-1	-
TGTGCCAGCAGCTTTGCTGGGGACTCACCCCTCCACTTT	CASSFAGDSPLHF	-	13	TRBV5-4	TRBJ1-6	-
TGTGCCAGCAGCTTAGCGCGGGGTTCGGAGCTTTTCTTT	CASSLARGSELFF	-	13	TRBV7-2	TRBJ1-1	-
TGTGCCAGCAGCTTCGAAATCGGGGGGCCTGGAAACACCATATATTTT	CASSFEIGGPGNTIYF	-	16	TRBV3-1/TRBV3-2	TRBJ1-3	-
TGTGCCAGCAGCCCACAGGGGGCCGGGGGCTACACCTTC	CASSPQGAGGYTF	-	13	TRBV7-9	TRBJ1-2	TRBD1
TGTGCCAGCAGCCCCCGAGGCGGGGGGGCGACGTCCTACAATGAGCAGTTCTTC	CASSPRGGGATSYNEQFF	-	18	TRBV9	TRBJ2-1	TRBD2
TGTGCCAGCAGCCCGTCAGGGACAGATACGCAGTATTTT	CASSPSGTDTQYF	few	13	TRBV14	TRBJ2-3	-
TGTGCCAGCAGCTCCAGGACAGGGGCCATCTACGAGCAGTACTTC	CASSSRTGAIYEQYF	-	15	TRBV6-5	TRBJ2-7	TRBD1
TGTGCCAGCAGCCCCCGGCCGGGGCTATACAATGAGCAGTTCTTC	CASSPRPGLYNEQFF	-	15	TRBV27	TRBJ2-1	-
TGTGCCAGCAGTTACCTTATTGGGGGGGCGAGGGAAGATACGCAGTATTTT	CASSYLIGGAREDTQYF	few	17	TRBV6-2/TRBV6-3	TRBJ2-3	-
TGCGCCAGCAGCGCTGTTACCCCTACAGATACGCAGTATTTT	CASSAVTPTDTQYF	-	14	TRBV5-1	TRBJ2-3	-
TGTGCCAGCAAGAGTTCGCAGGCGAACACTGAAGCTTTCTTT	CASKSSQANTEAFF	-	14	TRBV2	TRBJ1-1	-
TGTGCCAGCTCATCGGGGGCGGGAAACATTCAGTACTTC	CASSSGAGNIQYF	-	13	TRBV18	TRBJ2-4	-
TGTGCCAGCAGTGATCCCTCCCGTCATGATACGCAGTATTTT	CASSDPSRHDTQYF	-	14	TRBV25-1	TRBJ2-3	-
TGTGCCAGCAGCTTAGTTGGGGGGCGCAGGACTGAAGCTTTCTTT	CASSLVGGRRTEAFF	-	15	TRBV7-9	TRBJ1-1	-
TGTGCCAGTAGTCCAAGGGGACCGGCGTTGAGGGAAGCTTTCTTT	CASSPRGPALREAFF	-	15	TRBV19	TRBJ1-1	-
TGTGCCAGCAGTTACTCGGTTCTGAACACTGAAGCTTTCTTT	CASSYSVLNTEAFF	-	14	TRBV6-2/TRBV6-3	TRBJ1-1	-
TGTGCCAGCACTACGACAGGGAACACCGGGGAGCTGTTTTTT	CASTTTGNTGELFF	once	14	TRBV7-9	TRBJ2-2	-
TGTGCCAGCACCCTCCAGGGGGCGAGCAATCAGCCCCAGCATTTT	CASTLQGASNQPQHF	-	15	TRBV28	TRBJ1-5	TRBD1
TGTGCCAGTAGTATAGACGGACAGGGCTACACTGAAGCTTTCTTT	CASSIDGQGYTEAFF	-	15	TRBV19	TRBJ1-1	TRBD1
TGTGCCAGCAGCTTAGTATGGGGTTCCGGGACAGGGATCCATGGCTACACCTTC	CASSLVWGSGTGIHGYTF	-	18	TRBV11-3	TRBJ1-2	TRBD1
TGTGCCAGTAGTATTTTACGAGGAGGAAATGAAAAACTGTTTTTT	CASSILRGGNEKLFF	-	15	TRBV19	TRBJ1-4	-
TGTGCCAGCAGCGGCTCACACGGGGACACTGAAGCTTTCTTT	CASSGSHGDTEAFF	once	14	TRBV11-2	TRBJ1-1	-
TGTGCCAGCAGCTCCGCCAGGACCTATGGCTACACCTTC	CASSSARTYGYTF	-	13	TRBV5-6	TRBJ1-2	-
TGTGCCAGCAGCTTATGGGGTAATCAGCCCCAGCATTTT	CASSLWGNQPQHF	-	13	TRBV7-2	TRBJ1-5	-
TGTGCCAGAAGCTTGGCGGGAGGGACAGGGGTAGATGAAGCTTTCTTT	CARSLAGGTGVDEAFF	-	16	TRBV5-3	TRBJ1-1	TRBD1
TGTGCCAGCTCACTAGGGGACAGCATGAACACTGAAGCTTTCTTT	CASSLGDSMNTEAFF	-	15	TRBV18	TRBJ1-1	TRBD1
TGTGCAAGTCGCCCGAGATCAGGGCGGGGGGAGGAGACCCAGTACTTC	CASRPRSGRGEETQYF	-	16	TRBV12-2	TRBJ2-5	-
TGTGCCAGCAACCCAGCTGCGGGCACTGAAGCTTTCTTT	CASNPAAGTEAFF	once	13	TRBV6-2/TRBV6-3	TRBJ1-1	-
TGTGCCAGCAGCCAAGGGCCCACGGGGTCACCCCTCCACTTT	CASSQGPTGSPLHF	few	14	TRBV4-2	TRBJ1-6	-
TGCGCCAGCAGCACGGACAGGGGGGCCAATGAGCAGTTCTTC	CASSTDRGANEQFF	-	14	TRBV5-1	TRBJ2-1	TRBD1
TGCGCCAGCAGCTTGTCGTCAGCCGGGGAGCTGTTTTTT	CASSLSSAGELFF	-	13	TRBV5-1	TRBJ2-2	-